This T cell receptor (beta chain) was obtained from a study of cytomegalovirus exposure and HLA in healthy donors. Germline V gene sequence: CDR1 MNHEY, CDR2 SMNVEV (reference sequence). The CDR3 totals 16 residues. Trimming shortened V by 5 bases and J by 4 bases, and 18 bases separated the two germline ends. With regard to this clone: Its target is unknown.

Study-level findings and limits: Association of 16,951 TCR beta sequences with HLA alleles was found at 0.05 false discovery rate in a later analysis. The authors enumerated 150 to 200 TCR beta chains as linked to cytomegalovirus. Later work found most CMV-associated TCR beta chains apparently HLA-restricted.

In the PCR, 60 Vbeta and 13 Jbeta primers were used. Using immunoSEQ multiplex PCR, the repertoire was profiled, and TCRdb retains in-frame clones only, with some absent. The repertoire includes some 56,000 clones, roughly 80% of them detected once, and under 5% sits in the top ten. Sequenced material: PBMCs. The rearrangement links TRBV27 to TRBJ2-1; D is ambiguous. The clonotype comes from a middle-aged woman in good health and CMV-seronegative. CDR3 DNA sequence: TGTGCCAGCAGTACCCTTTCTAGGCCCCTATACAATGAGCAGTTCTTC. It translates to CASSTLSRPLYNEQFF.